This T cell receptor beta chain was retrieved from a study of blood T cell repertoires in COVID-19. Sequenced by immunoSEQ multiplex PCR; TCRdb stores in-frame clones only, minus some. Here the sample spans roughly 77,000 clones, roughly 73% being singletons. With 5 bases removed from V and 1 base from J, the gap between germline ends came to 8 bases. CDR1 is MNHEY, CDR2 SVGAGI, per germline. The CDR3 has 13 amino acids. Sequenced input: peripheral blood. The chain is built from TRBV6-5 and TRBJ1-1, with D uncertain. The sequence derives from a human donor in a cohort sampled during active COVID-19. Here the CDR3 reads CASSRDSNTEAFF. CDR3 DNA sequence: TGTGCCAGCAGTCGAGATTCGAACACTGAAGCTTTCTTT.